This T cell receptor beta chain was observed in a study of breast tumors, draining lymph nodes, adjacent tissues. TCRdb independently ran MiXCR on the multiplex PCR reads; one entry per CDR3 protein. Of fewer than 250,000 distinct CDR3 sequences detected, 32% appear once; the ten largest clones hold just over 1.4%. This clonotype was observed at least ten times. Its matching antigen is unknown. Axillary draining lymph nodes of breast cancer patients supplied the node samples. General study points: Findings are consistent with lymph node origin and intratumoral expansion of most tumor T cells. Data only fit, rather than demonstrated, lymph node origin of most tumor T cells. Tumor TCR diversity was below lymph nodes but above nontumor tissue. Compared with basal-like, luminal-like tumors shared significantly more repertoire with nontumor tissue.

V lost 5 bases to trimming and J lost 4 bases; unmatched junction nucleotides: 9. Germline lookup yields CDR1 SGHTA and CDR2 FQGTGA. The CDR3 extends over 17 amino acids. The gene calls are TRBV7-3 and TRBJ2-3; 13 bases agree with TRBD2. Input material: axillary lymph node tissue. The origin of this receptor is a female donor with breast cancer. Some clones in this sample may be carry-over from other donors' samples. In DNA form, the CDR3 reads TGTGCCAGCAGCCCAGGACTAGCGGGAGTGATGGCAGATACGCAGTATTTT. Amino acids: CASSPGLAGVMADTQYF.